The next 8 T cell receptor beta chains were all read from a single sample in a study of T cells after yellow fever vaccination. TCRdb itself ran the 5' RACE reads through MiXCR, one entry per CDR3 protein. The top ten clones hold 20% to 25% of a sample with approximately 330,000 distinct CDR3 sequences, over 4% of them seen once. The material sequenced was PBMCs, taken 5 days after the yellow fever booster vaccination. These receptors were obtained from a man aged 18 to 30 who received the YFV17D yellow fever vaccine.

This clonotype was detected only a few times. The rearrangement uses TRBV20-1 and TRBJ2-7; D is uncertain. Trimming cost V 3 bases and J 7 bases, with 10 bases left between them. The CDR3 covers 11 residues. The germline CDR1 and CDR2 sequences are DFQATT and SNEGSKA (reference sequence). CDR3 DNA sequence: TGCAGTGCTAGTACAAGAGAGGAGCAGTACGTC. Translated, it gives CSASTREEQYV.

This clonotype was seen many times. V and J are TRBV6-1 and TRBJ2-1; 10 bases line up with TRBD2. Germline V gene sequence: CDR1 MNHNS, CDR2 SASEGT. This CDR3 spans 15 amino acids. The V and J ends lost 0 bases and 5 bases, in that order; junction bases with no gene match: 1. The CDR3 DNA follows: TGTGCCAGCAGTGAAGCTAGCGGGGGGAACAATGAGCAGTTCTTC. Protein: CASSEASGGNNEQFF.

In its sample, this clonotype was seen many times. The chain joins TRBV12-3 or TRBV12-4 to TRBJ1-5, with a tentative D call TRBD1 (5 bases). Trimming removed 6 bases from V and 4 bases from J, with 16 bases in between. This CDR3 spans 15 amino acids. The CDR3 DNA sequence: TGTGCCAGCAGATCCGGGACCCGGAGAAATCAGCCCCAGCATTTT. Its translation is CASRSGTRRNQPQHF.

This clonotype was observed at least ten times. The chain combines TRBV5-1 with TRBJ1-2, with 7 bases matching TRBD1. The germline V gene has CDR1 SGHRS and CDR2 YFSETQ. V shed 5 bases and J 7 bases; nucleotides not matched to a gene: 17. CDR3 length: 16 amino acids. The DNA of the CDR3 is TGCGCCAGCAGTTCCCGACAGGGCGCCCTCGCCGGTGGCTACACCTTC. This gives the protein CASSSRQGALAGGYTF.

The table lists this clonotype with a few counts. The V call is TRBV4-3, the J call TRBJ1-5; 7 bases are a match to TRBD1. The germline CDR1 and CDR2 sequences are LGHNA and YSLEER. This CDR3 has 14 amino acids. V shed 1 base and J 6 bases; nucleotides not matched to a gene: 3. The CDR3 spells CASSQGTGPQPQHF. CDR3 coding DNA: TGCGCCAGCAGCCAAGGGACAGGACCTCAGCCCCAGCATTTT.

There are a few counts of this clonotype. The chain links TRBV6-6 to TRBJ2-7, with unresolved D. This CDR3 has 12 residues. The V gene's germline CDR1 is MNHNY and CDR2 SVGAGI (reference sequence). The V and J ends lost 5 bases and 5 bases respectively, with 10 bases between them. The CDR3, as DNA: TGTGCCAGCAGTCCAGCAAGGGACGAGCAGTACTTC. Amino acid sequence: CASSPARDEQYF.

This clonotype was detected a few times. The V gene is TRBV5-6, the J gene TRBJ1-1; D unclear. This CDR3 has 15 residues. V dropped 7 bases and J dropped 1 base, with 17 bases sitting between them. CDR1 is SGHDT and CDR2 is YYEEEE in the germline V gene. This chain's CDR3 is CASLPIGRRNTEAFF. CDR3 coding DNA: TGTGCCAGCCTTCCGATCGGCCGGCGGAACACTGAAGCTTTCTTT.

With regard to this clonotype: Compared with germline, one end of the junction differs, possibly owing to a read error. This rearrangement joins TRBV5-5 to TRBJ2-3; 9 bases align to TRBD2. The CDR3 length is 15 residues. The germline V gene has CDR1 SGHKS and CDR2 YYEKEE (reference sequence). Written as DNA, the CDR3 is TGTGCCAGCAGCTTGGGGCGGGGGGGCCATAATACGCGGTATTTT. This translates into CASSLGRGGHNTRYF.